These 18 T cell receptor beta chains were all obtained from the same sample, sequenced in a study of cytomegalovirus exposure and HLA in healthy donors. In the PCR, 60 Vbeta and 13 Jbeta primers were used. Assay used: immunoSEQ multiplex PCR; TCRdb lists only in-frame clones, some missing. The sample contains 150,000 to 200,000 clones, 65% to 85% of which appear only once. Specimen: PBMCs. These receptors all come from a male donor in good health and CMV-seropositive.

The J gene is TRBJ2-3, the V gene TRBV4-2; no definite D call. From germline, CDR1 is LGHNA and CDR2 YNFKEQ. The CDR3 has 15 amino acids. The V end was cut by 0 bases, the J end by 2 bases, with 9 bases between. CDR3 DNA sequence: TGTGCCAGCAGCCAAGAGGCGGTTTACACAGATACGCAGTATTTT. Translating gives CASSQEAVYTDTQYF.

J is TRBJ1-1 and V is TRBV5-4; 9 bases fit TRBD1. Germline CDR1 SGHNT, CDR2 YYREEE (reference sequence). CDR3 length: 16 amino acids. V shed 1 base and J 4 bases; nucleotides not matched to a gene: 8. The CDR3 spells CASSLTNRGLGTEAFF. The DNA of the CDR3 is TGTGCCAGCAGCTTGACCAACAGGGGGCTGGGCACTGAAGCTTTCTTT.

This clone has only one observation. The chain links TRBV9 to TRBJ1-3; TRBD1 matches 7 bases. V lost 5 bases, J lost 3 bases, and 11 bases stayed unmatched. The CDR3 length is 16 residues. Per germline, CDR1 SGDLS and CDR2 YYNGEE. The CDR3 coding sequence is TGTGCCAGCAGGAGGGGGCCTACAGGGAATGGAAACACCATATATTTT. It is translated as CASRRGPTGNGNTIYF.

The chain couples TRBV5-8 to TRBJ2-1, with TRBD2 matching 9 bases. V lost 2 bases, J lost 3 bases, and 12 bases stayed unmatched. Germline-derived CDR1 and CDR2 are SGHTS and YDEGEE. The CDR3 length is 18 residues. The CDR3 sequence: CASSFRAHSGSFYNEQFF. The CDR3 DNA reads TGTGCCAGCAGCTTCCGAGCTCATAGCGGGAGTTTCTACAATGAGCAGTTCTTC.

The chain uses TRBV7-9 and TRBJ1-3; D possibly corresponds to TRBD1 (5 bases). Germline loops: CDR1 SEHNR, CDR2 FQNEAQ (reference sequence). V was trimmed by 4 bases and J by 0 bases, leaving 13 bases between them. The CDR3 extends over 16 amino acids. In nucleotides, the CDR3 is TGTGCCAGCAGCTCTATGGGACTTAACTCTGGAAACACCATATATTTT. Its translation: CASSSMGLNSGNTIYF.

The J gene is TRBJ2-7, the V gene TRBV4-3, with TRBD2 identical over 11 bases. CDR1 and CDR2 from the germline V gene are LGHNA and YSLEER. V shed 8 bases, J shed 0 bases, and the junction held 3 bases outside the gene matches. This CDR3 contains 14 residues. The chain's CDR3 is CASSSGRLSYEQYF. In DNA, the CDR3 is TGCGCCAGCTCTAGCGGGAGGCTCTCCTACGAGCAGTACTTC.

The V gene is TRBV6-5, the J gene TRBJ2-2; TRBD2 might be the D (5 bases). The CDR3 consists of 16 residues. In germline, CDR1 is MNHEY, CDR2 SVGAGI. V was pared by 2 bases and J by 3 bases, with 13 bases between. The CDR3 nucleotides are TGTGCCAGCAGTTACGACTTGCGGGCGGACACCGGGGAGCTGTTTTTT. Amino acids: CASSYDLRADTGELFF.

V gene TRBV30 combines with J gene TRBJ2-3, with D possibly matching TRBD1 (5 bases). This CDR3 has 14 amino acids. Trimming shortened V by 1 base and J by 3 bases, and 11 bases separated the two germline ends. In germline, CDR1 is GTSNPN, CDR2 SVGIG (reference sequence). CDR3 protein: CAWSGRQLTDTQYF. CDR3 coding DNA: TGTGCCTGGAGTGGGAGACAGTTGACAGATACGCAGTATTTT.

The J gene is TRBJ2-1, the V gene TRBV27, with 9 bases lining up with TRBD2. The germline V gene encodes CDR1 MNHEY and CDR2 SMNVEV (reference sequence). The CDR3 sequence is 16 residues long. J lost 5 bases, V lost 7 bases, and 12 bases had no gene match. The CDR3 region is CASTPRMGLAHNEQFF. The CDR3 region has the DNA TGTGCCAGCACTCCCCGGATGGGACTAGCCCACAATGAGCAGTTCTTC.

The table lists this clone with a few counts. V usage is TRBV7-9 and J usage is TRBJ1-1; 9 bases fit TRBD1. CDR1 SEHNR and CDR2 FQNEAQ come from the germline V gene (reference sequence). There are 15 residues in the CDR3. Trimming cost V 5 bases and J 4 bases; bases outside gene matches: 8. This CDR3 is CASSPGDRESTEAFF. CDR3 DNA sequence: TGTGCCAGCAGCCCTGGGGACAGGGAGAGCACTGAAGCTTTCTTT.

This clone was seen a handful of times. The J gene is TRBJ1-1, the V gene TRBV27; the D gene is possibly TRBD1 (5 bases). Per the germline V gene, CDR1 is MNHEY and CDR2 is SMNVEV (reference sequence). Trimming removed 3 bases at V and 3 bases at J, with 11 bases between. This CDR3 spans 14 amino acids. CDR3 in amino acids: CASSLVAGHTEAFF. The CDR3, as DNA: TGTGCCAGCAGTTTGGTAGCAGGGCACACTGAAGCTTTCTTT.

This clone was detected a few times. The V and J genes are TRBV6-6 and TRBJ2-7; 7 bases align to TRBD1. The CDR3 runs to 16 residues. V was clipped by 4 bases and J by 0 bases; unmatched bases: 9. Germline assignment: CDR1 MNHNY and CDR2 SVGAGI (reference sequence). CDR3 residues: CASSLTRQGASYEQYF. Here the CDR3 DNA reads TGTGCCAGCAGTTTAACGCGACAGGGCGCCTCCTACGAGCAGTACTTC.

The CDR3 here is CASSPGTLTNEKLFF. CDR3 nucleotides: TGTGCCAGTAGTCCCGGGACACTAACTAATGAAAAACTGTTTTTT. The rearrangement joins TRBV19 to TRBJ1-4; D may be TRBD1 (6 bases). The V and J ends lost 5 bases and 1 base respectively, with 11 bases between them. The germline V gene has CDR1 LNHDA and CDR2 SQIVND (reference sequence). The CDR3 totals 15 residues.

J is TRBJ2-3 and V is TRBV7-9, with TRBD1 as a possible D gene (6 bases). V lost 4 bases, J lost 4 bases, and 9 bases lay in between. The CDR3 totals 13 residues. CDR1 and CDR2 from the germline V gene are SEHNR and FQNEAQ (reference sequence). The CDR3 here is CASSSQGPDTQYF. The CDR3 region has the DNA TGTGCCAGCAGCTCCCAGGGGCCAGATACGCAGTATTTT. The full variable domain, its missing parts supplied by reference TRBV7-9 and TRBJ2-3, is DTGVSQNPRHKITKRGQNVTFRCDPISEHNRLYWYRQTLGQGPEFLTYFQNEAQLEKSRLLSDRFSAERPKGSFSTLEIQRTEQGDSAMYLCASSSQGPDTQYFGPGTRLTVL.

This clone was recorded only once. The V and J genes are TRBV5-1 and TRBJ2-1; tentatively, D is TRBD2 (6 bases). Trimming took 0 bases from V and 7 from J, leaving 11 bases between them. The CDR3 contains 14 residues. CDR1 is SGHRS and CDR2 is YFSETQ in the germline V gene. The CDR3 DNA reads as TGCGCCAGCAGCTTGGGGGACTGGGGGAATGAGCAGTTCTTC. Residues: CASSLGDWGNEQFF.

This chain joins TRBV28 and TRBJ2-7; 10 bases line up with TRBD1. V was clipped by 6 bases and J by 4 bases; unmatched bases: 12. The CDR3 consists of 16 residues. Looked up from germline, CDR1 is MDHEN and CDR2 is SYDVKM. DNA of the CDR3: TGTGCCAGCAGCCATCCTATCTGGGACAGGGGTTACGAGCAGTACTTC. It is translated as CASSHPIWDRGYEQYF.

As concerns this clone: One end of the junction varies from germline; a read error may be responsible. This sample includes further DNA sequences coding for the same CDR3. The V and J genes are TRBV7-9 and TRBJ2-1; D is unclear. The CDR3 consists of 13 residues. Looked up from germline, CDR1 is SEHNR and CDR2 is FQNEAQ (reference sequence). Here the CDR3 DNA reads TGTGCTAGCAGGAGAGCTGATTACAATGAGCAGTTCTTC. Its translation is CASRRADYNEQFF. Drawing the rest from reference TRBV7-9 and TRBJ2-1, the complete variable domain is DTGVSQNPRHKITKRGQNVTFRCDPISEHNRLYWYRQTLGQGPEFLTYFQNEAQLEKSRLLSDRFSAERPKGSFSTLEIQRTEQGDSAMYLCASRRADYNEQFFGPGTRLTVL.

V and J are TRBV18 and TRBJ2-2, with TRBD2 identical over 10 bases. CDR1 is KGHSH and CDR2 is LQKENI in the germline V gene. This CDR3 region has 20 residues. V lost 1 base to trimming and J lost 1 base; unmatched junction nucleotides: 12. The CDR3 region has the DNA TGTGCCAGCTCACCACGGCTAGCGGGAGTACCTGGGATGAACACCGGGGAGCTGTTTTTT. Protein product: CASSPRLAGVPGMNTGELFF.